The 24 T cell receptor beta chains below were found in one sample sequenced in a study of T cells in localized non-small cell lung cancer. Libraries were prepared by immunoSEQ multiplex PCR; TCRdb keeps only in-frame clonotypes and omits some of them. The sample carries 41,000 or so clones, approximately 86% recorded once. The material sequenced was peripheral blood, taken before any cancer treatment. The source of these receptors is a woman between 18 and 55 years old with stage III lung adenocarcinoma.

The chain uses TRBV7-9 and TRBJ1-4; D ambiguous. V was trimmed by 3 bases and J by 3 bases, leaving 8 bases between them. The CDR3 consists of 14 residues. Germline V CDR1 and CDR2: SEHNR, FQNEAQ (reference sequence). This CDR3 is CASSFDGPNEKLFF. The CDR3 DNA sequence: TGTGCCAGCAGCTTTGACGGACCTAATGAAAAACTGTTTTTT.

V usage is TRBV9 and J usage is TRBJ1-1, with unresolved D. V dropped 3 bases and J dropped 2 bases, with 17 bases sitting between them. This CDR3 comprises 16 residues. From germline, CDR1 is SGDLS and CDR2 YYNGEE. CDR3 coding DNA: TGTGCCAGCAGCGCCCCCCAAAGTCCGGGAAACACTGAAGCTTTCTTT. Amino acids: CASSAPQSPGNTEAFF.

This chain links TRBV6-6 with TRBJ1-2; 9 nucleotides line up with TRBD1. The CDR3 has 12 residues. Germline V gene sequence: CDR1 MNHNY, CDR2 SVGAGI (reference sequence). The V segment lost 10 bases and the J segment 6 bases; nucleotides outside the gene matches: 6. Here the CDR3 reads CATRQGENGYTF. The CDR3 DNA reads as TGTGCCACCAGACAGGGGGAGAATGGCTACACCTTC.

J is TRBJ1-5 and V is TRBV18; 9 positions match TRBD1. Germline trimming cut 4 bases from V and 5 bases from J; bases unmatched to any gene: 3. Looked up from germline, CDR1 is KGHSH and CDR2 is LQKENI. CDR3 length: 14 residues. The CDR3 region has the DNA TGTGCCAGCTCACGGACAGGGGAGGATCAGCCCCAGCATTTT. This codes for CASSRTGEDQPQHF.

This clone has a handful of counts. The CDR3 nucleotides read TGTGCCAGCACTCCTCAGAGGGAAGCTTTCTTT. Its protein product is CASTPQREAFF. The rearrangement joins TRBV2 to TRBJ1-1; no clear D gene. Germline loops: CDR1 SNHLY, CDR2 FYNNEI. This CDR3 comprises 11 residues. V shed 7 bases and J shed 8 bases, with 11 bases lying between them.

Turning to this clone: The same CDR3 also results from other DNA sequences found in this sample. The CDR3: CASSSPGQGGEQYF. The CDR3 coding sequence is TGTGCCAGCAGTAGCCCAGGACAGGGTGGGGAGCAGTACTTC. The J gene is TRBJ2-7, the V gene TRBV6-5, with TRBD1 matching 8 bases. Germline trimming cut 5 bases from V and 7 bases from J; bases unmatched to any gene: 10. Germline loops: CDR1 MNHEY, CDR2 SVGAGI. This CDR3 has 14 amino acids.

This chain joins TRBV6-5 and TRBJ2-1, with 8 bases fitting TRBD1. Looked up from germline, CDR1 is MNHEY and CDR2 is SVGAGI. V was clipped by 5 bases and J by 5 bases; unmatched bases: 5. The CDR3 length is 14 residues. In nucleotides, the CDR3 is TGTGCCAGCAGTGCGGGACAGGAAAACAATGAGCAGTTCTTC. Residues: CASSAGQENNEQFF.

As for this clone: At one end the junction does not follow the germline gene, possibly because of a read error. The V call is TRBV2, the J call TRBJ2-1; 13 nucleotides line up with TRBD2. CDR3 length: 15 residues. In germline, CDR1 is SNHLY, CDR2 FYNNEI. The CDR3 region has the DNA TGTGCCAGCAGAGAAGGGACTAGCGGGGACAATGAGCAGTTCTTC. Translated: CASREGTSGDNEQFF.

The chain links TRBV27 to TRBJ1-6; D is uncertain. V was trimmed by 1 base and J by 6 bases, leaving 13 bases between them. The CDR3 sequence is 16 residues long. Germline V gene lookup returns CDR1 MNHEY and CDR2 SMNVEV (reference sequence). In DNA form, the CDR3 reads TGTGCCAGCAGTTTATTGGCAGCGGCGGGTAATTCACCCCTCCACTTT. Its translation is CASSLLAAAGNSPLHF.

This CDR3 reads CASSLYNEQFF. For the CDR3, the DNA is TGCGCCAGCAGCCTTTACAATGAGCAGTTCTTC. The chain joins TRBV4-1 to TRBJ2-1; D is ambiguous. V was clipped by 4 bases and J by 4 bases, with 2 bases between them. Germline V gives CDR1 MGHRA, CDR2 YSYEKL. The CDR3 runs 11 residues.

This chain joins TRBV30 and TRBJ1-5; D not resolved. CDR3 length: 14 residues. Germline V gene sequence: CDR1 GTSNPN, CDR2 SVGIG (reference sequence). With 1 base removed from V and 6 bases from J, the gap between germline ends came to 13 bases. CDR3 nucleotide sequence: TGTGCCTGGAGTGAAGGACCGGCGATTCAGCCCCAGCATTTT. This translates into CAWSEGPAIQPQHF.

The V call is TRBV25-1, the J call TRBJ2-7; 9 bases fit TRBD1. CDR1 is MGHDK and CDR2 is SYGVNS in the germline V gene. The V and J ends lost 1 base and 4 bases, in that order; junction bases with no gene match: 8. The CDR3 has 16 residues. The CDR3 DNA reads as TGTGCCAGCAGTGAATCTGCGGGACAGGGCAAGTACGAGCAGTACTTC. It yields the protein CASSESAGQGKYEQYF.

This clone occurred once. The chain combines TRBV5-8 with TRBJ1-5; D is uncertain. CDR1 SGHTS and CDR2 YDEGEE come from the germline V gene. This CDR3 region has 15 residues. V shed 4 bases and J shed 4 bases, with 15 bases lying between them. This chain's CDR3 is CASSHGPPKNQPQHF. In nucleotides, the CDR3 is TGTGCCAGCAGCCACGGGCCGCCAAAAAATCAGCCCCAGCATTTT. The full variable domain, in which reference TRBV5-8 and TRBJ1-5 provide the parts outside the CDR3, is EAGVTQSPTHLIKTRGQQATLRCSPISGHTSVYWYQQALGLGLQFLLWYDEGEERNRGNFPPRFSGRQFPNYSSELNVNALELEDSALYLCASSHGPPKNQPQHFGDGTRLSIL.

The chain combines TRBV5-1 with TRBJ2-7; D gene uncertain. The CDR3 is made up of 13 amino acids. V gave up 0 bases and J gave up 5 bases, with 9 bases separating them. Per the germline V gene, CDR1 is SGHRS and CDR2 is YFSETQ. CDR3 DNA: TGCGCCAGCAGCTTGGCTGGTGTCGACGAGCAGTACTTC. It encodes CASSLAGVDEQYF. Full variable domain (missing parts from reference TRBV5-1 and TRBJ2-7): KAGVTQTPRYLIKTRGQQVTLSCSPISGHRSVSWYQQTPGQGLQFLFEYFSETQRNKGNFPGRFSGRQFSNSRSEMNVSTLELGDSALYLCASSLAGVDEQYFGPGTRLTVT.

The genes are TRBV9 and TRBJ2-6; D call uncertain. V lost 2 bases and J 1 base, leaving 10 bases between the germline ends. CDR3 size: 16 residues. Germline values: CDR1 SGDLS, CDR2 YYNGEE. CDR3 coding DNA: TGTGCCAGCAGCGTGCAGCCACGATCTGGGGCCAACGTCCTGACTTTC. Its translation is CASSVQPRSGANVLTF.

The chain recombines TRBV5-4 with TRBJ2-5; 7 nucleotides align to TRBD1. CDR3 length equals 16 residues. Germline CDR1 reads SGHNT; CDR2 reads YYREEE (reference sequence). With 4 bases clipped from V and 0 bases from J, the junction kept 9 bases outside the gene matches. Here the CDR3 reads CASSRLGTDYQETQYF. The DNA for the CDR3 is TGTGCCAGCAGCCGCCTGGGGACAGATTACCAAGAGACCCAGTACTTC.

This clone showed up just once. This chain uses TRBV7-8 with TRBJ1-1; TRBD1 is a possible D gene (5 bases). Germline CDR1 SGHVS, CDR2 FQNEAQ. The ends were cut back, 2 bases at V and 11 bases at J, with 21 bases in the middle. This CDR3 spans 15 amino acids. The CDR3 protein is CASSLSPGPRMGAFF. The CDR3 DNA follows: TGTGCCAGCAGCTTATCCCCAGGGCCCCGAATGGGGGCTTTCTTT. Combining the CDR3 with reference TRBV7-8 and TRBJ1-1 gives the whole variable domain GAGVSQSPRYKVAKRGQDVALRCDPISGHVSLFWYQQALGQGPEFLTYFQNEAQLDKSGLPSDRFFAERPEGSVSTLKIQRTQQEDSAVYLCASSLSPGPRMGAFFGQGTRLTVV.

The rearrangement links TRBV6-4 to TRBJ2-3; possible D gene TRBD1, 6 bases. V lost 6 bases and J 2 bases, leaving 12 bases between the germline ends. CDR1 and CDR2 from the germline V gene are MRHNA and SNTAGT. This CDR3 contains 14 residues. The CDR3 sequence is CASSKSGDTDTQYF. CDR3 nucleotide sequence: TGTGCCAGCAGCAAATCAGGGGACACAGATACGCAGTATTTT.

V gene TRBV6-1 combines with J gene TRBJ2-2; TRBD1 aligns across 7 bases. Germline V gene lookup returns CDR1 MNHNS and CDR2 SASEGT. The CDR3 loop spans 15 amino acids. J was trimmed by 4 bases and V by 4 bases; bases with no gene match: 6. CDR3 bases: TGTGCCAGCAGTGCCAGACAGGGATCCACCGGGGAGCTGTTTTTT. This codes for CASSARQGSTGELFF.

The V call is TRBV7-8, the J call TRBJ1-5, with 7 bases matching TRBD1. The CDR3 is 14 amino acids. V dropped 3 bases and J dropped 6; count of bases not matched to a gene: 5. CDR1 is SGHVS and CDR2 is FQNEAQ in the germline V gene. Written as DNA, the CDR3 is TGTGCCAGCAGCTTGGGACAGACGGGTCAGCCCCAGCATTTT. Encoded protein: CASSLGQTGQPQHF.

The gene calls are TRBV7-8 and TRBJ2-2; 7 bases align to TRBD2. Germline V lookup: CDR1 SGHVS, CDR2 FQNEAQ. The V and J ends lost 5 bases and 2 bases, in that order; junction bases with no gene match: 8. This CDR3 region has 16 residues. DNA of the CDR3: TGTGCCAGCAGCCAAACTAGCGTCGAAAACACCGGGGAGCTGTTTTTT. Translation: CASSQTSVENTGELFF.

The rearrangement joins TRBV5-6 to TRBJ2-3; unclear D gene. This CDR3 is built from 15 residues. The germline V and J ends were trimmed by 4 bases and 4 bases, with 16 bases remaining between them. Germline V gene data show CDR1 as SGHDT and CDR2 as YYEEEE. In DNA form, the CDR3 reads TGTGCCAGCAGCAGGCTAGAATTAAGGCCAGATACGCAGTATTTT. Its translation is CASSRLELRPDTQYF.

This chain joins TRBV2 and TRBJ2-1; D is tentatively TRBD1 or TRBD2 (5 bases each). V lost 8 bases to trimming and J lost 4 bases, with 9 bases between them. The germline gives CDR1 SNHLY, CDR2 FYNNEI. The CDR3 runs to 12 residues. The CDR3 here is CASQGPYNEQFF. The CDR3 region has the DNA TGTGCCAGCCAGGGACCTTACAATGAGCAGTTCTTC. Full variable domain (missing parts from reference TRBV2 and TRBJ2-1): EPEVTQTPSHQVTQMGQEVILRCVPISNHLYFYWYRQILGQKVEFLVSFYNNEISEKSEIFDDQFSVERPDGSNFTLKIRSTKLEDSAMYFCASQGPYNEQFFGPGTRLTVL.

The chain is built from TRBV6-6 and TRBJ1-5; possibly TRBD1 for D (5 bases). Trimming cost V 0 bases and J 4 bases, with 10 bases left between them. The CDR3 consists of 15 residues. Germline V gives CDR1 MNHNY, CDR2 SVGAGI (reference sequence). CDR3 protein: CASSYSFRGNQPQHF. The DNA of the CDR3 is TGTGCCAGCAGTTACTCCTTTCGGGGGAATCAGCCCCAGCATTTT.